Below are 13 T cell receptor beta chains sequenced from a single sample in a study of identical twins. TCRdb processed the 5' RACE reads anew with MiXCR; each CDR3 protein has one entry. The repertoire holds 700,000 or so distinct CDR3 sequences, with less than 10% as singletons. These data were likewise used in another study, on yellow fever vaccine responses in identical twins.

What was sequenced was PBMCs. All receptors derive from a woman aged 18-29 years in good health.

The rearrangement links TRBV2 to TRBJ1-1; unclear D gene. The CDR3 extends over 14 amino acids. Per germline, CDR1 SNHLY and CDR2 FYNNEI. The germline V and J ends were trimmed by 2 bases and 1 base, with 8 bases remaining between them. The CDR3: CASSEWAENTEAFF. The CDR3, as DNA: TGTGCCAGCAGTGAATGGGCAGAGAACACTGAAGCTTTCTTT.

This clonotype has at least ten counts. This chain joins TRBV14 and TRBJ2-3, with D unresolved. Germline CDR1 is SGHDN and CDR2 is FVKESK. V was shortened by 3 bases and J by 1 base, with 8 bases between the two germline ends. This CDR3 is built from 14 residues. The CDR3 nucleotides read TGTGCCAGCAGCCAGTTTGCAGGCACAGATACGCAGTATTTT. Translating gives CASSQFAGTDTQYF.

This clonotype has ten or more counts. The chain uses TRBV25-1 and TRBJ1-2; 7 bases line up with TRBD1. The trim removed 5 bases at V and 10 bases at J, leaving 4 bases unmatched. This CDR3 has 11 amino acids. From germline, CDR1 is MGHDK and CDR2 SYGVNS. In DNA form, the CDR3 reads TGTGCCAGCAGTAGGACAGGCGCCTACACCTTC. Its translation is CASSRTGAYTF.

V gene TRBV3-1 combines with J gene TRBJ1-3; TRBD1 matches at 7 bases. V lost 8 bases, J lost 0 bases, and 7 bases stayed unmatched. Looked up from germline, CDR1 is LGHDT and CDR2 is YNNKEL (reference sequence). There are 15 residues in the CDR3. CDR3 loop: CASCRGQPSGNTIYF. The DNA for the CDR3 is TGTGCCAGCTGCCGGGGACAGCCCTCTGGAAACACCATATATTTT.

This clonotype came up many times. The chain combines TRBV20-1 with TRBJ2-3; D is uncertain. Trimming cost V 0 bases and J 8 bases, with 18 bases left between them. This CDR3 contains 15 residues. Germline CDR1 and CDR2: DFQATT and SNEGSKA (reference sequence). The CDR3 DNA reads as TGCAGTGCTAGAGACGGCTCCGCCCCAGTTGGTACGCAGTATTTT. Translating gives CSARDGSAPVGTQYF.

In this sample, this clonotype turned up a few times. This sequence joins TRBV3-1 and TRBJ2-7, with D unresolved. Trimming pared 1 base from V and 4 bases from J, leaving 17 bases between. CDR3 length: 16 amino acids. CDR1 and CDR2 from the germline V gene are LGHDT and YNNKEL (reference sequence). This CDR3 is CASSQVPSPGPYEQYF. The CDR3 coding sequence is TGTGCCAGCAGCCAAGTTCCCTCCCCAGGACCTTACGAGCAGTACTTC.

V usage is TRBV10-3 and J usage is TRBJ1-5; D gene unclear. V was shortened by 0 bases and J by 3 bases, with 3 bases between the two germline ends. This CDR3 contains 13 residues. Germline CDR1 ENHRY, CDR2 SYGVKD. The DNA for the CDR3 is TGTGCCATCAGTGAGTCGGACAATCAGCCCCAGCATTTT. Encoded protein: CAISESDNQPQHF.

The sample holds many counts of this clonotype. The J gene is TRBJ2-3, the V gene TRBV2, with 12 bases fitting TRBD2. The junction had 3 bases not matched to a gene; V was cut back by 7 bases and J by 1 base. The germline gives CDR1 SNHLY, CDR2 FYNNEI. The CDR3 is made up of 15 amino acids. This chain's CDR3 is CASKRLAGGTDTQYF. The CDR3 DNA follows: TGTGCCAGCAAAAGACTAGCGGGGGGCACAGATACGCAGTATTTT.

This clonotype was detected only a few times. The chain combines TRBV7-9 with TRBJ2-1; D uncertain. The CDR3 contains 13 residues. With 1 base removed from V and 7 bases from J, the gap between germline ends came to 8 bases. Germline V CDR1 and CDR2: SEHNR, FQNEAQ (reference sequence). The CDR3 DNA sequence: TGTGCCAGCAGCTTAGTCCAGAAGAATGAGCAGTTCTTC. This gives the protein CASSLVQKNEQFF.

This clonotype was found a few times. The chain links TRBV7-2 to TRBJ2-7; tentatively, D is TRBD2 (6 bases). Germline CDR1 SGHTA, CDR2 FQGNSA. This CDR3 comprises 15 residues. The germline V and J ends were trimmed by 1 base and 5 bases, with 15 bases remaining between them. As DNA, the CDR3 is TGTGCCAGCAGCTTAGGGGCGGGATTAGGGAACGAGCAGTACTTC. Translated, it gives CASSLGAGLGNEQYF.

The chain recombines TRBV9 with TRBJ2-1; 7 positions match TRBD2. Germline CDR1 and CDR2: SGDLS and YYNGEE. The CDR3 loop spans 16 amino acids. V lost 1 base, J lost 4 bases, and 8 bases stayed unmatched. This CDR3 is CASSVQWEGLYNEQFF. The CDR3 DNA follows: TGTGCCAGCAGCGTACAGTGGGAGGGACTTTACAATGAGCAGTTCTTC.

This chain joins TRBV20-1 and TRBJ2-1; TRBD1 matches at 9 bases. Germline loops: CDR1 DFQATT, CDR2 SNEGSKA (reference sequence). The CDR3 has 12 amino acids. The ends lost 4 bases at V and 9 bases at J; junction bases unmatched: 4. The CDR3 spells CSANRGRGEQFF. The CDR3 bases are TGCAGTGCTAACAGGGGGCGAGGTGAGCAGTTCTTC.

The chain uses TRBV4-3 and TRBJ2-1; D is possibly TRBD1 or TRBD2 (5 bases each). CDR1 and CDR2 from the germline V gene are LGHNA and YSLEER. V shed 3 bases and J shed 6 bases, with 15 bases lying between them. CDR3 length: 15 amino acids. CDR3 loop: CASSQWDAGFNEQFF. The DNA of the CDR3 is TGCGCCAGCAGCCAGTGGGACGCCGGATTCAATGAGCAGTTCTTC.